Listed below are T cell receptor beta chains from one sample, sequenced in a study of blood T cell repertoires in COVID-19. Clones were read by immunoSEQ multiplex PCR, and TCRdb kept only the in-frame ones, dropping some. The repertoire consists of some 62,000 clones, with about 76% occurring once and the leading ten covering under 7%. Material for sequencing was peripheral blood. Source of these receptors: a human donor in a cohort sampled during active COVID-19. Each CDR3 is given with its conserved first and last residue. A D gene is named only where the DNA matches it firmly. Size is stated for part of the rows, as once, few or many counts, or as a class when the clone is expanded.

TRBJ1-4,-,once,TRBV28,CASSAPGGHNEKLFF,TGTGCCAGCAGTGCCCCCGGGGGGCACAATGAAAAACTGTTTTTT
TRBJ2-7,TRBD1,-,TRBV15,CATSSETGGKYF,TGTGCCACCAGCAGCGAAACAGGGGGAAAGTACTTC
TRBJ1-1,-,once,TRBV15,CATSRDRIEGEAFF,TGTGCCACCAGCAGAGATCGTATAGAGGGTGAAGCTTTCTTT
TRBJ2-7,TRBD2,-,TRBV3-1/TRBV3-2,CASTQRGGYEQYF,TGTGCCAGCACTCAGCGGGGGGGCTACGAGCAGTACTTC
TRBJ2-3,TRBD2,few,TRBV7-8,CASSPTSGVPTDTQYF,TGTGCCAGCAGCCCGACTAGCGGGGTCCCCACAGATACGCAGTATTTT
TRBJ2-7,-,-,TRBV15,CATSWSGSYEQYF,TGTGCCACCAGCTGGTCGGGTTCCTACGAGCAGTACTTC
TRBJ2-3,-,-,TRBV30,CAWRRGTLTDTQYF,TGTGCCTGGAGGAGGGGGACCTTAACAGATACGCAGTATTTT
TRBJ1-1,-,-,TRBV5-4,CASSGGQGEAFF,TGTGCCAGCAGCGGTGGGCAGGGCGAAGCTTTCTTT
TRBJ2-2,TRBD1,-,TRBV18,CASSRDRVGTGELFF,TGTGCCAGCTCACGGGACAGGGTTGGCACCGGGGAGCTGTTTTTT
TRBJ2-3,-,-,TRBV10-3,CAISLRGGTQYF,TGTGCCATCAGCTTGAGAGGTGGTACGCAGTATTTT
TRBJ2-7,TRBD2,-,TRBV6-5,CASRRSGGTYEQYF,TGTGCCAGCAGGAGATCGGGGGGAACCTACGAGCAGTACTTC
TRBJ1-4,-,-,TRBV5-5,CASSSQAATNEKLFF,TGTGCCAGCAGCTCCCAGGCTGCAACTAATGAAAAACTGTTTTTT
TRBJ1-1,-,-,TRBV19,CASRARANTEAFF,TGTGCCAGTAGAGCCAGGGCGAACACTGAAGCTTTCTTT
TRBJ2-1,TRBD1,-,TRBV3-1/TRBV3-2,CASSPSGTGGNEQFF,TGTGCCAGCAGCCCGTCCGGGACAGGGGGCAATGAGCAGTTCTTC
TRBJ2-5,-,-,TRBV5-4,CASSLAGRQETQYF,TGTGCCAGCAGCTTGGCAGGTAGACAAGAGACCCAGTACTTC
TRBJ2-5,-,-,TRBV19,CASSQGQSNQETQYF,TGTGCCAGTAGTCAAGGACAAAGTAACCAAGAGACCCAGTACTTC
TRBJ2-2,TRBD1,-,TRBV7-3,CASSPRDRGPGELFF,TGTGCCAGCAGCCCCCGGGACAGGGGGCCCGGGGAGCTGTTTTTT
TRBJ2-7,-,-,TRBV21-1,CASSKTRGQSYEQYF,TGTGCCAGCAGCAAAACAAGGGGGCAATCCTACGAGCAGTACTTC
TRBJ1-1,TRBD1,-,TRBV9,CASSAGGRTEAFF,TGTGCCAGCAGCGCAGGGGGAAGGACTGAAGCTTTCTTT
TRBJ1-2,TRBD1,-,TRBV28,CASSSGQSNYGYTF,TGTGCCAGCAGTTCGGGACAGTCCAACTATGGCTACACCTTC
TRBJ1-3,-,once,TRBV7-7,CASSPLGGASGNTIYF,TGTGCTAGCAGCCCCCTCGGGGGGGCCTCTGGAAACACCATATATTTT
TRBJ2-2,-,-,TRBV5-1,CASTPGHQNTGELFF,TGCGCCAGCACCCCGGGACACCAGAACACCGGGGAGCTGTTTTTT
TRBJ1-4,-,-,TRBV11-2,CASSRDRTAQIF,TGTGCCAGCAGCCGAGATCGGACAGCTCAGATTTTT
TRBJ2-5,TRBD2,-,TRBV28,CASRGLEGTKETQYF,TGTGCCAGCAGAGGACTAGAGGGAACCAAAGAGACCCAGTACTTC
TRBJ2-5,TRBD2,once,TRBV6-5,CASIFGGSRETQYF,TGTGCCAGCATTTTCGGGGGGTCCCGGGAGACCCAGTACTTC
TRBJ2-7,TRBD1,-,TRBV2,CASSGTGNPYEQYF,TGTGCCAGCAGCGGGACAGGGAACCCCTACGAGCAGTACTTC
TRBJ2-7,-,-,TRBV6-5,CASSRQKTYEQYF,TGTGCCAGCAGTCGACAGAAAACCTACGAGCAGTACTTC
TRBJ1-1,-,-,TRBV4-1,CASSQDGQSGTEAFF,TGCGCCAGCAGCCAAGATGGGCAGAGCGGGACTGAAGCTTTCTTT
TRBJ2-5,TRBD1,-,TRBV19,CASSRDRAARETQYF,TGTGCCAGTAGTAGGGACAGGGCCGCGAGAGAGACCCAGTACTTC
TRBJ1-5,-,-,TRBV19,CASSPGHHNQPQHF,TGTGCCAGTAGTCCGGGACACCACAATCAGCCCCAGCATTTT
TRBJ2-3,TRBD2,-,TRBV4-2,CASSQTSVSTDTQYF,TGTGCCAGCAGCCAAACTAGCGTTAGCACAGATACGCAGTATTTT
TRBJ1-1,TRBD1,-,TRBV5-4,CASSLEQGSNTEAFF,TGTGCCAGCAGCTTGGAACAGGGGAGTAACACTGAAGCTTTCTTT
TRBJ2-5,TRBD1,-,TRBV19,CASSRRDSQETQYF,TGTGCCAGTAGCAGACGGGACAGCCAAGAGACCCAGTACTTC
TRBJ2-2,-,-,TRBV19,CASRTGSNTGELFF,TGTGCCAGTAGGACAGGTTCCAACACCGGGGAGCTGTTTTTT
TRBJ1-6,-,-,TRBV11-3,CASSAGNNSPLHF,TGTGCCAGCAGCGCGGGAAATAATTCACCCCTCCACTTT
TRBJ1-5,TRBD1,-,TRBV6-2/TRBV6-3,CASSYPSGTVNSNQPQHF,TGTGCCAGCAGTTACCCCTCGGGGACAGTAAATAGCAATCAGCCCCAGCATTTT
TRBJ1-5,-,-,TRBV19,CASSIAQGLYQPQHF,TGTGCCAGTAGTATAGCACAGGGTCTTTATCAGCCCCAGCATTTT
TRBJ1-6,-,-,TRBV28,CASTGGVGNSPLHF,TGTGCCAGCACGGGGGGGGTTGGGAATTCACCCCTCCACTTT
TRBJ1-6,-,once,TRBV19,CASSKGQLVPPLHF,TGTGCCAGTTCAAAAGGACAGTTGGTCCCCCCCCTCCACTTT
TRBJ2-3,-,-,TRBV29-1,CSANPLGSSTDTQYF,TGCAGCGCAAACCCCCTAGGATCTAGCACAGATACGCAGTATTTT
TRBJ1-4,-,-,TRBV5-1,CASSLAGRVDEKLFF,TGCGCCAGCAGCTTGGCTGGGCGGGTAGATGAAAAACTGTTTTTT
TRBJ2-7,TRBD1,once,TRBV5-6,CASSSTGGASYEQYF,TGTGCCAGCAGCTCCACAGGGGGCGCGTCCTACGAGCAGTACTTC
TRBJ1-1,-,-,TRBV5-1,CASSLRSQGKTEAFF,TGCGCCAGCAGCTTGAGGTCGCAGGGGAAGACTGAAGCTTTCTTT
TRBJ2-6,-,-,TRBV2,CASSQGALANVLTF,TGTGCCAGCAGCCAAGGGGCGCTGGCCAACGTCCTGACTTTC
TRBJ2-7,TRBD2,-,TRBV27,CARKGWTSGGDCSYEQYF,TGTGCCAGGAAGGGCTGGACTAGCGGGGGGGATTGCTCCTACGAGCAGTACTTC
TRBJ1-1,-,-,TRBV28,CAINRRRNTEAFF,TGTGCCATAAACAGGCGGAGGAACACTGAAGCTTTCTTT
TRBJ1-4,-,-,TRBV19,CASSRDRMATNEKLFF,TGTGCCAGTAGCCGAGACAGGATGGCAACTAATGAAAAACTGTTTTTT
TRBJ2-7,TRBD1,-,TRBV2,CASRDRLFEQYF,TGTGCCAGCCGGGACAGGCTTTTCGAGCAGTACTTC
TRBJ1-2,-,-,TRBV6-1,CASSQADSNYGYTF,TGTGCCAGCAGTCAAGCGGACAGTAACTATGGCTACACCTTC
TRBJ1-4,-,-,TRBV27,CASREQGSFEKLFF,TGTGCCAGCAGGGAACAGGGTTCGTTTGAAAAACTGTTTTTT
TRBJ2-2,-,many,TRBV9,CASSVTGTGELFF,TGTGCCAGCAGCGTTACGGGCACCGGGGAGCTGTTTTTT
TRBJ2-7,TRBD1,-,TRBV9,CASSFGQGGLYEQYF,TGTGCCAGCAGCTTCGGACAGGGGGGTCTCTACGAGCAGTACTTC
TRBJ2-7,-,-,TRBV7-5,CARSWAGRRYEQYF,TGTGCCAGATCCTGGGCGGGACGGCGCTACGAGCAGTACTTC
TRBJ2-5,TRBD1,-,TRBV9,CASSYRGRETQYF,TGTGCCAGCAGCTATAGGGGGCGTGAGACCCAGTACTTC
TRBJ1-3,TRBD1,-,TRBV28,CATEDRGSGNTIYF,TGTGCCACCGAAGACAGGGGCTCTGGAAACACCATATATTTT